Each of the 7 T cell receptor beta chains below was sequenced from the same sample in a study of cytomegalovirus exposure and HLA in healthy donors. The PCR made use of 60 Vbeta and 13 Jbeta primers. Assay: immunoSEQ multiplex PCR; the TCRdb copy retains only in-frame clones and omits some. This sample's table reports about 67,000 clones. The sequencing sample was made of PBMCs. Receptors originate from a woman between 25 and 40 years old in good health and CMV-seronegative.

The J gene is TRBJ2-7, the V gene TRBV30; D possibly corresponds to TRBD1 (6 bases). The germline V gene encodes CDR1 GTSNPN and CDR2 SVGIG (reference sequence). The V and J ends lost 3 bases and 3 bases respectively, with 18 bases between them. The CDR3 loop spans 15 amino acids. This CDR3 is CAWRRGGPGDYEQYF. DNA of the CDR3: TGTGCCTGGAGGCGTGGGGGCCCTGGGGACTACGAGCAGTACTTC.

V and J are TRBV29-1 and TRBJ1-2; D is perhaps TRBD1 (5 bases). The CDR3 runs 17 residues. Looked up from germline, CDR1 is SQVTM and CDR2 is ANQGSEA. Between the trimmed V and J ends, which lost 1 base and 2 bases, there was a span of 20 bases. The CDR3 DNA is TGCAGCGTTGAAGGGGAGGCAGGGCCGACCCAGAACTATGGCTACACCTTC. Its protein is CSVEGEAGPTQNYGYTF.

The J gene is TRBJ2-7, the V gene TRBV6-6, with 13 nucleotides matching TRBD2. This CDR3 comprises 15 residues. Trimming cost V 6 bases and J 6 bases; bases outside gene matches: 8. Germline V gene lookup returns CDR1 MNHNY and CDR2 SVGAGI (reference sequence). The CDR3 is CASSQLLAGGSEQYF. CDR3 DNA sequence: TGTGCCAGCAGCCAATTACTAGCGGGAGGGTCCGAGCAGTACTTC.

This chain joins TRBV5-4 and TRBJ2-7, with 9 bases that match TRBD2. Looked up from germline, CDR1 is SGHNT and CDR2 is YYREEE (reference sequence). The V gene end was trimmed by 4 bases and the J gene end by 7 bases; junction bases not matched to a gene: 12. There are 15 residues in the CDR3. The CDR3 DNA follows: TGTGCCAGCAGCCCCGGCGGCGGGAGGGCTCGGGAGCAGTACTTC. Translation: CASSPGGGRAREQYF.

The CDR3 DNA reads TGTGCCTGGAGTGTAGAAAGGGACAGGGAATATGGCTACACCTTC. As protein: CAWSVERDREYGYTF. The chain is built from TRBV30 and TRBJ1-2; 9 bases fit TRBD1. CDR1 is GTSNPN and CDR2 is SVGIG in the germline V gene (reference sequence). The CDR3 covers 15 residues. The trim removed 0 bases at V and 5 bases at J, leaving 7 bases unmatched. Combining the CDR3 with reference TRBV30 and TRBJ1-2 gives the whole variable domain SQTIHQWPATLVQPVGSPLSLECTVEGTSNPNLYWYRQAAGRGLQLLFYSVGIGQISSEVPQNLSASRPQDRQFILSSKKLLLSDSGFYLCAWSVERDREYGYTFGSGTRLTVV.

The CDR3 region is CASAPGQISGNTIYF. The CDR3 DNA follows: TGTGCCAGTGCTCCGGGACAAATTTCTGGAAACACCATATATTTT. The chain carries TRBV2 and TRBJ1-3; maybe TRBD1 (6 bases). Germline CDR1 and CDR2: SNHLY and FYNNEI. This CDR3 has 15 amino acids. Trimming cost V 9 bases and J 1 base, with 16 bases left between them.

The chain recombines TRBV6-1 with TRBJ2-3, with 10 nucleotides matching TRBD2. Looked up from germline, CDR1 is MNHNS and CDR2 is SASEGT. There are 15 residues in the CDR3. Trimming removed 6 bases from V and 5 bases from J; junction bases left unmatched: 8. As DNA, the CDR3 is TGTGCCAGCAGAGATCAGCGGGGGGGCGTAGATACGCAGTATTTT. This sequence encodes CASRDQRGGVDTQYF.